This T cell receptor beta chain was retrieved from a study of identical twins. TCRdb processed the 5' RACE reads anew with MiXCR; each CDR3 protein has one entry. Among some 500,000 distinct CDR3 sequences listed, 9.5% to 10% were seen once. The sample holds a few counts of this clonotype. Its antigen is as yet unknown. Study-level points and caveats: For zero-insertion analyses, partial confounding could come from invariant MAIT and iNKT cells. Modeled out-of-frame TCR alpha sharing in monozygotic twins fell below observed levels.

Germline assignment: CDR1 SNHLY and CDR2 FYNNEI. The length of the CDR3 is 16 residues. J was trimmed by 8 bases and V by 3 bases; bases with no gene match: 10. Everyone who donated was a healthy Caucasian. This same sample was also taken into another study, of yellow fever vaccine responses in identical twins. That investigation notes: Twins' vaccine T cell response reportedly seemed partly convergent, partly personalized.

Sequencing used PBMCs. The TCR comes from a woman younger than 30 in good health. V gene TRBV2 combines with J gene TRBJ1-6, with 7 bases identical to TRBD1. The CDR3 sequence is CASSELGGGTDSPLHF. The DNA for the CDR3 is TGTGCCAGCAGTGAGTTGGGCGGAGGGACAGATTCACCCCTCCACTTT.